A selection of T cell receptor beta chains follows, all from one sample in a study of beta chain features in type 1 diabetes. Generated by immunoSEQ multiplex PCR, the TCRdb table keeps only in-frame clones and is missing some. The data hold under 850,000 clones, with around 15% observed a single time. Sequenced: naive CD4+ T cells from blood. Source of these receptors: a man between 18 and 35 years old with type 1 diabetes. Each CDR3 is given with its conserved first and last residue. D genes are given only for firm matches. The listing skips clone size in some rows; elsewhere it reads once, few, many or a size class.

V gene,clone size,D gene,J gene,CDR3 DNA,CDR3 protein
TRBV4-1,-,-,TRBJ2-7,TGCGCCAGCAGCTCCGGGACTGGCGCCTACGAGCAGTACTTC,CASSSGTGAYEQYF
TRBV9,few,-,TRBJ2-2,TGTGCCAGCAGCGTAGCTCCGACAGTTGGCGGGGAGCTGTTTTTT,CASSVAPTVGGELFF
TRBV25-1,few,-,TRBJ1-2,TGTGCCAGCAGTGGGGGAGCGGGGACTGGCTACACCTTC,CASSGGAGTGYTF
TRBV9,few,-,TRBJ1-6,TGTGCCAGCAGCGTAGGAAGGAGCAGGGATTCACCCCTCCACTTT,CASSVGRSRDSPLHF
TRBV7-3,few,TRBD2,TRBJ2-3,TGTGCCAGCAGCCTACTAGCGGGGGGGCGCACAGATACGCAGTATTTT,CASSLLAGGRTDTQYF
TRBV9,-,-,TRBJ1-5,TGTGCCAGCAGCGCAACGACAGGTTCGGCTCAGCCCCAGCATTTT,CASSATTGSAQPQHF
TRBV6-6,-,-,TRBJ2-7,TGTGCCAGCAGTTACTCGCATCAGCTCTACGAGCAGTACTTC,CASSYSHQLYEQYF
TRBV28,-,TRBD1,TRBJ2-4,TGTGCCAGCAGTTCCGGGACAGGGATAAACATTCAGTACTTC,CASSSGTGINIQYF
TRBV2,-,-,TRBJ2-5,TGTGCCAGCAGAACTAATGGGCAGTCCAAAGAGACCCAGTACTTC,CASRTNGQSKETQYF
TRBV6-1,-,-,TRBJ2-4,TGTGCCAGCCAGGAACCCGGGTGGGGAAACATTCAGTACTTC,CASQEPGWGNIQYF
TRBV5-1,-,-,TRBJ1-1,TGCGCCAGCAGCCCACGGACAAGCTTTGTGAACACTGAAGCTTTCTTT,CASSPRTSFVNTEAFF
TRBV10-3,few,TRBD1,TRBJ2-7,TGTGCCATCAGTGGACAGGGGTTGTACGAGCAGTACTTC,CAISGQGLYEQYF
TRBV9,-,TRBD1,TRBJ2-1,TGTGCCAGCAGCGTAGTGGGATCGGACAGGGGGAGCTACAATGAGCAGTTCTTC,CASSVVGSDRGSYNEQFF
TRBV29-1,few,-,TRBJ2-5,TGCAGCGTTGAGGGACGCTTGGCGCCGGAGACCCAGTACTTC,CSVEGRLAPETQYF